The 28 T cell receptor beta chains presented below share a single source sample, sequenced in a study of PD-1 blockade in classical Hodgkin lymphoma. TCRdb's copy holds only in-frame clones and misses some; the assay was immunoSEQ multiplex PCR. The table includes roughly 50,000 clones, roughly 86% detected once. Time point: cycle 4 day 1 (C4D1), after more than 5 weeks of nivolumab. Every one of the patients relapsed after autologous stem cell transplantation (brentuximab vedotin exposure was variable). The sample in question was peripheral blood mononuclear cells (PBMCs), obtained before the fourth cycle of nivolumab. The receptors here all came from a human donor with classical Hodgkin lymphoma.

This sequence joins TRBV11-3 and TRBJ1-1; possible D gene TRBD1, 5 bases. There are 12 residues in the CDR3. Deletions cut 4 bases from V and 5 bases from J, with 8 bases between. Germline V lookup: CDR1 SGHNT, CDR2 YENEEA. The CDR3: CASSSRGTEAFF. As DNA, the CDR3 is TGTGCCAGCAGCTCCCGGGGGACTGAAGCTTTCTTT. The whole variable domain, remainder taken from reference TRBV11-3 and TRBJ1-1, is EAGVVQSPRYKIIEKKQPVAFWCNPISGHNTLYWYLQNLGQGPELLIRYENEEAVDDSQLPKDRFSAERLKGVDSTLKIQPAELGDSAVYLCASSSRGTEAFFGQGTRLTVV.

This sequence joins TRBV19 and TRBJ1-6; no reliable D call. Germline V lookup: CDR1 LNHDA, CDR2 SQIVND (reference sequence). The CDR3 runs to 16 residues. Trimming shortened V by 0 bases and J by 0 bases, and 6 bases separated the two germline ends. The CDR3 sequence: CASSIDVYSYNSPLHF. The CDR3 DNA sequence: TGTGCCAGTAGTATAGATGTATACTCCTATAATTCACCCCTCCACTTT.

V gene TRBV4-1 combines with J gene TRBJ1-2; 9 bases are shared with TRBD1. Losses at the gene ends were 1 base for V and 4 bases for J; bases not matched to a gene: 4. The CDR3 spans 15 residues. Germline V lookup: CDR1 MGHRA, CDR2 YSYEKL. The CDR3 region is CASSQGTTGGYGYTF. CDR3 DNA: TGCGCCAGCAGCCAAGGAACGACAGGGGGCTATGGCTACACCTTC.

CDR3 in amino acids: CASRLQGPYEQYF. The DNA for the CDR3 is TGTGCCAGCAGACTACAGGGACCCTACGAGCAGTACTTC. V and J are TRBV6-6 and TRBJ2-5, with a weak D call TRBD1 (6 bases). Near its end, the DNA agrees better with TRBJ2-7, so the J call may be wrong. The CDR3 spans 13 residues. The germline CDR1 and CDR2 sequences are MNHNY and SVGAGI (reference sequence).

The chain recombines TRBV7-9 with TRBJ1-1, with 12 bases aligning to TRBD1. The CDR3 consists of 16 residues. Germline lookup yields CDR1 SEHNR and CDR2 FQNEAQ (reference sequence). V dropped 5 bases and J dropped 3; count of bases not matched to a gene: 7. DNA for the CDR3: TGTGCCAGCAGCCGGGACAGGGGGCGTGGGGACACTGAAGCTTTCTTT. Amino acid sequence: CASSRDRGRGDTEAFF.

The V call is TRBV5-1, the J call TRBJ2-7; D perhaps matches TRBD2 (5 bases). Trimming removed 4 bases at V and 2 bases at J, with 10 bases between. This CDR3 contains 13 residues. The germline V gene encodes CDR1 SGHRS and CDR2 YFSETQ. Here the CDR3 reads CASSSLAAYEQYF. The CDR3, as DNA: TGCGCCAGCAGCAGTCTAGCAGCCTACGAGCAGTACTTC. Using reference TRBV5-1 and TRBJ2-7 for the parts outside the CDR3, the full variable domain is KAGVTQTPRYLIKTRGQQVTLSCSPISGHRSVSWYQQTPGQGLQFLFEYFSETQRNKGNFPGRFSGRQFSNSRSEMNVSTLELGDSALYLCASSSLAAYEQYFGPGTRLTVT.

The chain links TRBV7-2 to TRBJ2-5; TRBD1 matches at 7 bases. Germline V CDR1 and CDR2: SGHTA, FQGNSA. V was pared by 5 bases and J by 2 bases, with 8 bases of the junction left unmatched. The CDR3 is 15 residues long. The chain's CDR3 is CASSPQGWGQETQYF. CDR3 sequence (DNA): TGTGCCAGCAGCCCACAGGGGTGGGGGCAAGAGACCCAGTACTTC.

This clone has only one observation. This chain joins TRBV15 and TRBJ2-7, with D perhaps TRBD1 (6 bases). V was clipped by 6 bases and J by 5 bases, with 11 bases between them. Germline V lookup: CDR1 LNHNV, CDR2 YYDKDF (reference sequence). CDR3 length: 12 amino acids. The CDR3 region is CATSPGEHEQYF. In DNA form, the CDR3 reads TGTGCCACCAGTCCAGGGGAACACGAGCAGTACTTC.

The chain carries TRBV28 and TRBJ1-1; 7 nucleotides line up with TRBD1. Trimming cost V 5 bases and J 3 bases; bases outside gene matches: 6. The CDR3 is 14 residues long. CDR1 and CDR2 from the germline V gene are MDHEN and SYDVKM. The CDR3 region is CASSAGTEDTEAFF. The DNA of the CDR3 is TGTGCCAGCAGTGCGGGGACAGAAGACACTGAAGCTTTCTTT.

The rearrangement joins TRBV4-3 to TRBJ2-1, with D tentatively TRBD2 (5 bases). The CDR3 loop spans 13 amino acids. The germline V gene encodes CDR1 LGHNA and CDR2 YSLEER. Deletions cut 4 bases from V and 3 bases from J, with 7 bases between. The CDR3 DNA reads as TGCGCCAGCAGCCCCGGGGTCTACAATGAGCAGTTCTTC. This gives the protein CASSPGVYNEQFF.

The chain combines TRBV2 with TRBJ1-2; D call uncertain. The CDR3 consists of 14 residues. CDR1 SNHLY and CDR2 FYNNEI come from the germline V gene. The V end was cut by 4 bases, the J end by 3 bases, with 12 bases between. The chain's CDR3 is CASSAGSEDYGYTF. The DNA of the CDR3 is TGTGCCAGCAGTGCAGGATCTGAGGACTATGGCTACACCTTC.

The rearrangement links TRBV6-4 to TRBJ2-1; TRBD1 matches 7 bases. The J segment lost 2 bases and the V segment lost 4 bases, leaving 11 bases of the junction unmatched. Germline CDR1 reads MRHNA; CDR2 reads SNTAGT. The length of the CDR3 is 17 residues. CDR3 nucleotides: TGTGCCAGCAGTGGACTTTACAGGGGAAGCCCCTACAATGAGCAGTTCTTC. Its translation is CASSGLYRGSPYNEQFF.

V and J are TRBV20-1 and TRBJ2-1; D unclear. The germline V gene encodes CDR1 DFQATT and CDR2 SNEGSKA (reference sequence). The CDR3 totals 11 residues. Trimming stripped 4 bases from V and 3 bases from J, with 4 bases between. This CDR3 reads CSAKHYNEQFF. The CDR3 coding sequence is TGCAGTGCTAAACACTACAATGAGCAGTTCTTC.

The CDR3 nucleotides read TGTGCCAGCAGAGAGGGACAGGGGGCCTCTGGAAACACCATATATTTT. It yields the protein CASREGQGASGNTIYF. The rearrangement uses TRBV7-9 and TRBJ1-3; 12 bases fit TRBD1. Looked up from germline, CDR1 is SEHNR and CDR2 is FQNEAQ (reference sequence). V gave up 6 bases and J gave up 0 bases; unmatched junction bases: 3. This CDR3 is built from 16 residues.

The chain combines TRBV27 with TRBJ1-1; no reliable D call. Trimming left V 5 bases short and J 1 base short, with 14 bases between. In germline, CDR1 is MNHEY, CDR2 SMNVEV (reference sequence). This CDR3 comprises 15 residues. CDR3 protein: CASSLQAFGNTEAFF. CDR3 DNA sequence: TGTGCCAGCAGTCTCCAGGCGTTCGGGAACACTGAAGCTTTCTTT.

V gene TRBV5-1 combines with J gene TRBJ2-1; TRBD2 might be the D (5 bases). Germline V gives CDR1 SGHRS, CDR2 YFSETQ. Trimming stripped 0 bases from V and 3 bases from J, with 10 bases between. There are 15 residues in the CDR3. The CDR3 protein is CASSLGDYHYNEQFF. CDR3 sequence (DNA): TGCGCCAGCAGCTTGGGAGACTACCACTACAATGAGCAGTTCTTC.

The V gene is TRBV15, the J gene TRBJ2-7; D not certain. Germline V gene data show CDR1 as LNHNV and CDR2 as YYDKDF (reference sequence). The length of the CDR3 is 16 residues. The V gene lost 3 bases and the J gene lost 1 base, with 16 bases spanning the gap. The CDR3 loop reads CATSSRRVLTSYEQYF. DNA for the CDR3: TGTGCCACCAGCAGCCGTAGGGTTCTGACATCCTACGAGCAGTACTTC.

The rearrangement uses TRBV27 and TRBJ2-7; the match to TRBD2 covers 9 bases. This CDR3 region has 17 residues. CDR1 is MNHEY and CDR2 is SMNVEV in the germline V gene (reference sequence). After removal of 3 bases from V and 3 bases from J, the junction contained 12 bases not matched to a gene. The CDR3 spells CASSFRFSGSGVYEQYF. The CDR3 DNA reads as TGTGCCAGCAGTTTTCGGTTTAGCGGGAGTGGGGTCTACGAGCAGTACTTC.

CDR3 protein: CASSSIGGRRDGETQYF. Here the CDR3 DNA reads TGTGCCAGCAGCTCAATCGGGGGGAGGAGGGACGGAGAGACCCAGTACTTC. The V call is TRBV7-9, the J call TRBJ2-5; 7 bases are a match to TRBD2. With 4 bases clipped from V and 4 bases from J, the junction kept 15 bases outside the gene matches. The CDR3 is 17 residues long. Per germline, CDR1 SEHNR and CDR2 FQNEAQ (reference sequence).

The V gene is TRBV28, the J gene TRBJ2-7; D possibly matches TRBD1 or TRBD2 (6 bases each). V lost 4 bases and J 4 bases, leaving 8 bases between the germline ends. Per the germline V gene, CDR1 is MDHEN and CDR2 is SYDVKM. The CDR3 has 12 amino acids. The CDR3 here is CASSWGAYEQYF. The CDR3 DNA reads TGTGCCAGCAGTTGGGGGGCTTACGAGCAGTACTTC.

The rearrangement joins TRBV5-8 to TRBJ1-1; tentative D call: TRBD1 (6 bases). There are 14 residues in the CDR3. V was clipped by 2 bases and J by 3 bases, with 11 bases between them. Per germline, CDR1 SGHTS and CDR2 YDEGEE. The DNA of the CDR3 is TGTGCCAGCAGCTTCAGGGGATGGGACACTGAAGCTTTCTTT. Amino acids: CASSFRGWDTEAFF. The full variable domain, its missing parts supplied by reference TRBV5-8 and TRBJ1-1, is EAGVTQSPTHLIKTRGQQATLRCSPISGHTSVYWYQQALGLGLQFLLWYDEGEERNRGNFPPRFSGRQFPNYSSELNVNALELEDSALYLCASSFRGWDTEAFFGQGTRLTVV.

J is TRBJ1-1 and V is TRBV10-3; D not certain. The CDR3 extends over 14 amino acids. The V gene's germline CDR1 is ENHRY and CDR2 SYGVKD. Deletions cut 9 bases from V and 1 base from J, with 15 bases between. In DNA, the CDR3 is TGTGCCATTTCATCGACTGGACCGAACACTGAAGCTTTCTTT. Translation: CAISSTGPNTEAFF.

The table lists this clone with a few counts. The chain combines TRBV9 with TRBJ2-1; D gene ambiguous. Germline CDR1 and CDR2: SGDLS and YYNGEE. V was clipped by 3 bases and J by 6 bases, with 10 bases between them. The CDR3 loop spans 13 amino acids. The CDR3 DNA reads as TGTGCCAGCAGCGAAAACTACCTCAATGAGCAGTTCTTC. Translating it yields CASSENYLNEQFF.

The chain carries TRBV11-1 and TRBJ2-1; no reliable D call. The CDR3 is 16 residues long. Germline CDR1 reads SGHAT; CDR2 reads FQDESV (reference sequence). V was trimmed by 5 bases and J by 4 bases, leaving 18 bases between them. The CDR3 DNA reads as TGTGCCAGCAGCCGAAACGTTTTATTGGTTTACAATGAGCAGTTCTTC. Translated: CASSRNVLLVYNEQFF.

This clone has only one observation. This chain connects TRBV11-2 to TRBJ2-7; 8 nucleotides line up with TRBD2. Germline V gene data show CDR1 as SGHAT and CDR2 as FQNNGV. The CDR3 contains 16 residues. V was clipped by 4 bases and J by 2 bases; unmatched bases: 10. The CDR3 bases are TGTGCCAGCAGCTCCTATATAGCGGGACGAACCTACGAGCAGTACTTC. The encoded protein is CASSSYIAGRTYEQYF.

The V and J genes are TRBV28 and TRBJ1-2; D is unclear. Trimming stripped 5 bases from V and 4 bases from J, with 14 bases between. Germline CDR1 reads MDHEN; CDR2 reads SYDVKM. This CDR3 contains 14 residues. Here the CDR3 reads CASSPVARSYGYTF. The CDR3 DNA reads TGTGCCAGCAGTCCTGTTGCTAGATCCTATGGCTACACCTTC.

V is TRBV10-1 and J is TRBJ2-7; 8 bases fit TRBD2. Germline-derived CDR1 and CDR2 are WNHNN and SYGVQD (reference sequence). This CDR3 is 14 amino acids long. The ends lost 9 bases at V and 4 bases at J; junction bases unmatched: 11. Written as DNA, the CDR3 is TGCGCCAGTTCCCCCGGGACTAGTTCGTACGAGCAGTACTTC. Its protein is CASSPGTSSYEQYF.

The chain links TRBV2 to TRBJ1-5, with a tentative D call TRBD1 (5 bases). The CDR3 is 16 amino acids. The V gene lost 1 base and the J gene lost 4 bases, with 14 bases spanning the gap. Germline V lookup: CDR1 SNHLY, CDR2 FYNNEI. The CDR3 sequence is CASSEGGRRGNQPQHF. As DNA, the CDR3 is TGTGCCAGCAGTGAAGGTGGACGCCGGGGGAATCAGCCCCAGCATTTT.